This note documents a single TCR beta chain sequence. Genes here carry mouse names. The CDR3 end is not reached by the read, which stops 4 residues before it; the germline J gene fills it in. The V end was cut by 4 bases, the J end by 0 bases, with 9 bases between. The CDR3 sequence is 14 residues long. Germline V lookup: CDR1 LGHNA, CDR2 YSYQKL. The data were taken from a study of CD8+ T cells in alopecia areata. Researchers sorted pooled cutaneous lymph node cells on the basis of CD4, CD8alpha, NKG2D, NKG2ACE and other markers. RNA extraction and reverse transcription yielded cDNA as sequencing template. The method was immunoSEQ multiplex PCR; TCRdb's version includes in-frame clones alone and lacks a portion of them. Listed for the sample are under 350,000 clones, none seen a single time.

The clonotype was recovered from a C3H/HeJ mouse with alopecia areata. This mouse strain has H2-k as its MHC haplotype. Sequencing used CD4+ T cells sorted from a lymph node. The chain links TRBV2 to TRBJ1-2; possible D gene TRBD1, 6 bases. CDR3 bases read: TGTGCCAGCAGCCGGGACAATGCAAACTCC. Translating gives CASSRDNANS. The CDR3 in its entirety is CASSRDNANSDYTF.